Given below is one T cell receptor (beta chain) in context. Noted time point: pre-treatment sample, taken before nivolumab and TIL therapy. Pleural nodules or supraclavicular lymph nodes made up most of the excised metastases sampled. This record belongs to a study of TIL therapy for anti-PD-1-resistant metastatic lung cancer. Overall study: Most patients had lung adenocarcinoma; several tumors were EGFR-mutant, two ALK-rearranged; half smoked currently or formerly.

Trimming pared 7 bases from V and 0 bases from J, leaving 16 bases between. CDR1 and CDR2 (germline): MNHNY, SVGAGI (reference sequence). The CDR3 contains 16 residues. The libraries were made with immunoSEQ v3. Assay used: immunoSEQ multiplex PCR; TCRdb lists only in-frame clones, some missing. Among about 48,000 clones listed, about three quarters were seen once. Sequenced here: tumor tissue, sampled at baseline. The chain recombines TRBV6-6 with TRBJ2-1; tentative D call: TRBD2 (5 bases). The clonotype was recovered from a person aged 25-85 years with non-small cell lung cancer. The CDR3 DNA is TGTGCCAGCAATCGGGGAGACCTCAGCTCCTACAATGAGCAGTTCTTC. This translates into CASNRGDLSSYNEQFF.